A single sample is the source of the 12 T cell receptor beta chains below, sequenced in a study of blood T cell repertoires in COVID-19. Here immunoSEQ multiplex PCR was the method, and the copy in TCRdb shows in-frame clones only, minus some. The sample lists 200,000 to 300,000 clones, over 80% occurring once. The sample was PBMCs or T cells enriched from blood (not recorded which). These receptors were obtained from a woman in her thirties or forties who had been exposed to COVID-19.

The chain joins TRBV24-1 to TRBJ1-5, with D possibly matching TRBD1 (5 bases). This CDR3 comprises 15 residues. The ends were cut back, 5 bases at V and 4 bases at J, with 14 bases in the middle. The germline V gene encodes CDR1 KGHDR and CDR2 SFDVKD. The CDR3, as DNA: TGTGCCACCAGTGGACACGACGGGGGGAATCAGCCCCAGCATTTT. This codes for CATSGHDGGNQPQHF.

The chain joins TRBV21-1 to TRBJ2-7; the DNA was not compared with TRBD1, the D call given in the table. TRBV21-1 is shown as a pseudogene. CDR3 length: 15 residues. CDR3 protein: CASSRKQNLFWEQYV. CDR3 DNA: TGTGCCAGCAGCAGAAAACAGAACCTCTTCTGGGAGCAGTACGTC.

The chain recombines TRBV7-2 with TRBJ2-2; the D gene is possibly TRBD2 (5 bases). Germline V gene sequence: CDR1 SGHTA, CDR2 FQGNSA. Trimming stripped 5 bases from V and 3 bases from J, with 10 bases between. CDR3 length equals 14 residues. The CDR3 nucleotides are TGTGCCAGCAGCCCGAGGGTCCACACCGGGGAGCTGTTTTTT. It translates to CASSPRVHTGELFF.

This clone was seen a single time. J is TRBJ1-5 and V is TRBV30; 8 bases match TRBD1. V was clipped by 2 bases and J by 6 bases; unmatched bases: 6. The germline V gene has CDR1 GTSNPN and CDR2 SVGIG (reference sequence). CDR3 size: 14 residues. The DNA for the CDR3 is TGTGCCTGGAGTCGGACAGGGTACGGTCAGCCCCAGCATTTT. Its protein is CAWSRTGYGQPQHF.

The chain combines TRBV7-3 with TRBJ1-1; TRBD1 might be the D (5 bases). Germline values: CDR1 SGHTA, CDR2 FQGTGA. The germline V and J ends were trimmed by 6 bases and 4 bases, with 12 bases remaining between them. The CDR3 contains 13 residues. CDR3 sequence: CASSPGRGTEAFF. The DNA of the CDR3 is TGTGCCAGCAGTCCCGGAAGGGGCACTGAAGCTTTCTTT.

The CDR3 sequence is CASSPDRQSYEQYF. As DNA, the CDR3 is TGTGCCAGCTCACCTGATCGACAGTCCTACGAGCAGTACTTC. The V and J genes are TRBV18 and TRBJ2-7; D perhaps matches TRBD1 (5 bases). The V gene lost 3 bases and the J gene lost 1 base, with 10 bases spanning the gap. The CDR3 totals 14 residues. Germline CDR1 KGHSH, CDR2 LQKENI.

In DNA form, the CDR3 reads TGTGCCAGCAGCCCCCAGCGCGCAGAGACCCAGTACTTC. It is translated as CASSPQRAETQYF. This sequence joins TRBV7-2 and TRBJ2-5; D remains ambiguous. Trimming took 5 bases from V and 4 from J, leaving 11 bases between them. Germline CDR1 SGHTA, CDR2 FQGNSA. The CDR3 has 13 residues.

This clone turned up a few times. V and J are TRBV9 and TRBJ1-2; D might be TRBD1 (6 bases). V lost 4 bases and J 4 bases, leaving 26 bases between the germline ends. The CDR3 is made up of 18 amino acids. Germline values: CDR1 SGDLS, CDR2 YYNGEE. CDR3 protein: CASSPRGRLIQSRYGYTF. CDR3 nucleotide sequence: TGTGCCAGCAGCCCCAGGGGCAGACTCATCCAAAGTCGCTATGGCTACACCTTC.

The V gene is TRBV3-1 (or the pseudogene TRBV3-2), the J gene TRBJ2-5; TRBD2 matches 8 bases. CDR3 length: 16 amino acids. V shed 1 base, J shed 0 bases, and the junction held 4 bases outside the gene matches. Looked up from germline, CDR1 is LGHDT and CDR2 is YNNKEL (reference sequence). The CDR3 DNA follows: TGTGCCAGCAGCCAAGTTGGCGGGGGGCACCAAGAGACCCAGTACTTC. Protein product: CASSQVGGGHQETQYF.

In DNA form, the CDR3 reads TGTGCCAGCAGCTTAGATCCCATAACGGATCGGGGGTCGGCTTTCTTT. This gives the protein CASSLDPITDRGSAFF. The rearrangement joins TRBV11-2 to TRBJ1-1; perhaps TRBD1 as D (5 bases). The germline CDR1 and CDR2 sequences are SGHAT and FQNNGV. This CDR3 is built from 16 residues. With 0 bases removed from V and 11 bases from J, the gap between germline ends came to 22 bases.

As regards this clone: Other DNA sequences from this sample encode an identical CDR3 as well. V is TRBV6-5 and J is TRBJ1-5, with a tentative D call TRBD1 (5 bases). V gave up 0 bases and J gave up 2 bases, with 5 bases separating them. This CDR3 spans 14 amino acids. Germline assignment: CDR1 MNHEY and CDR2 SVGAGI. CDR3 sequence (DNA): TGTGCCAGCAGTTACTCCAGGGGCAATCAGCCCCAGCATTTT. This sequence encodes CASSYSRGNQPQHF.

The V call is TRBV5-1, the J call TRBJ2-1; 12 bases line up with TRBD2. The CDR3 is 20 residues long. Germline CDR1 and CDR2: SGHRS and YFSETQ. The V and J ends lost 2 bases and 4 bases, in that order; junction bases with no gene match: 16. This CDR3 reads CASSFFSLAGGPGVYNEQFF. The CDR3 DNA is TGCGCCAGCAGCTTTTTCTCGCTAGCGGGGGGGCCTGGTGTGTACAATGAGCAGTTCTTC.